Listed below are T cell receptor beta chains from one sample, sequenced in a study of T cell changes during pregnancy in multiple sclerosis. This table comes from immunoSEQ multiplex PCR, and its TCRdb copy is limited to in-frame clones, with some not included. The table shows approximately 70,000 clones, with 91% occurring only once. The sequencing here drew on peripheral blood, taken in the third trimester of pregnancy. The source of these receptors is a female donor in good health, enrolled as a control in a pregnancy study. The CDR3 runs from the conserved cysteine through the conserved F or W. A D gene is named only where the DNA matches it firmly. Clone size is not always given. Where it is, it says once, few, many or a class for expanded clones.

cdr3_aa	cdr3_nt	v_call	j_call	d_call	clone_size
CASSIPPGGAQPQHF	TGTGCCAGTAGTATCCCCCCAGGGGGTGCCCAACCCCAGCATTTT	TRBV19	TRBJ1-5	TRBD1	.
CASSLGQGQPQHF	TGTGCCAGCAGCCTGGGACAGGGTCAGCCCCAGCATTTT	TRBV5-4	TRBJ1-5	TRBD1	once
CASSPTPGVFYNEQFF	TGTGCCAGCAGTCCAACCCCGGGGGTCTTCTACAATGAGCAGTTCTTC	TRBV27	TRBJ2-1	.	.
CASSMAGRSGANVLTF	TGTGCCAGTAGTATGGCAGGGCGCTCTGGGGCCAACGTCCTGACTTTC	TRBV19	TRBJ2-6	.	.
CASSLDGQQYEKLFF	TGTGCCAGCAGCTTAGACGGACAACAATACGAAAAACTGTTTTTT	TRBV7-2	TRBJ1-4	.	.
CASSIIYNYGYTF	TGTGCCAGTAGTATCATCTATAACTATGGCTACACCTTC	TRBV19	TRBJ1-2	.	.
CASSQHRAYEQYF	TGCGCCAGCAGCCAACATAGAGCCTACGAGCAGTACTTC	TRBV4-3	TRBJ2-7	.	.
CASSSGGVAVNTEAFF	TGTGCCAGCTCGTCCGGAGGGGTGGCGGTGAACACTGAAGCTTTCTTT	TRBV18	TRBJ1-1	.	.
CASSLEGVTEAFF	TGTGCCAGCAGTTTGGAGGGTGTCACTGAAGCTTTCTTT	TRBV28	TRBJ1-1	.	.
CASATNRAYGYTF	TGTGCCAGTGCGACTAACAGGGCCTATGGCTACACCTTC	TRBV2	TRBJ1-2	.	.
CASSLGTSGVYEQYF	TGTGCCAGCAGCTTAGGGACTAGCGGGGTCTACGAGCAGTACTTC	TRBV7-2	TRBJ2-7	TRBD2	once
CASRLTVLSNQPQHF	TGTGCCAGCAGACTGACAGTGCTTAGCAATCAGCCCCAGCATTTT	TRBV28	TRBJ1-5	.	.
CASSLSAAPVEQYF	TGTGCCAGCAGCCTTAGCGCGGCACCCGTGGAGCAGTACTTC	TRBV7-9	TRBJ2-7	.	.
CASSGKGVVTEAFF	TGTGCCAGCAGTGGCAAGGGGGTCGTCACTGAAGCTTTCTTT	TRBV2	TRBJ1-1	.	.
CASSHETGGIFINQPQHF	TGTGCCAGCAGCCATGAGACAGGGGGCATTTTTATCAATCAGCCCCAGCATTTT	TRBV5-5	TRBJ1-5	TRBD1	.
CASSEQVNQPQHF	TGTGCCAGCAGTGAACAGGTTAATCAGCCCCAGCATTTT	TRBV6-5	TRBJ1-5	.	.